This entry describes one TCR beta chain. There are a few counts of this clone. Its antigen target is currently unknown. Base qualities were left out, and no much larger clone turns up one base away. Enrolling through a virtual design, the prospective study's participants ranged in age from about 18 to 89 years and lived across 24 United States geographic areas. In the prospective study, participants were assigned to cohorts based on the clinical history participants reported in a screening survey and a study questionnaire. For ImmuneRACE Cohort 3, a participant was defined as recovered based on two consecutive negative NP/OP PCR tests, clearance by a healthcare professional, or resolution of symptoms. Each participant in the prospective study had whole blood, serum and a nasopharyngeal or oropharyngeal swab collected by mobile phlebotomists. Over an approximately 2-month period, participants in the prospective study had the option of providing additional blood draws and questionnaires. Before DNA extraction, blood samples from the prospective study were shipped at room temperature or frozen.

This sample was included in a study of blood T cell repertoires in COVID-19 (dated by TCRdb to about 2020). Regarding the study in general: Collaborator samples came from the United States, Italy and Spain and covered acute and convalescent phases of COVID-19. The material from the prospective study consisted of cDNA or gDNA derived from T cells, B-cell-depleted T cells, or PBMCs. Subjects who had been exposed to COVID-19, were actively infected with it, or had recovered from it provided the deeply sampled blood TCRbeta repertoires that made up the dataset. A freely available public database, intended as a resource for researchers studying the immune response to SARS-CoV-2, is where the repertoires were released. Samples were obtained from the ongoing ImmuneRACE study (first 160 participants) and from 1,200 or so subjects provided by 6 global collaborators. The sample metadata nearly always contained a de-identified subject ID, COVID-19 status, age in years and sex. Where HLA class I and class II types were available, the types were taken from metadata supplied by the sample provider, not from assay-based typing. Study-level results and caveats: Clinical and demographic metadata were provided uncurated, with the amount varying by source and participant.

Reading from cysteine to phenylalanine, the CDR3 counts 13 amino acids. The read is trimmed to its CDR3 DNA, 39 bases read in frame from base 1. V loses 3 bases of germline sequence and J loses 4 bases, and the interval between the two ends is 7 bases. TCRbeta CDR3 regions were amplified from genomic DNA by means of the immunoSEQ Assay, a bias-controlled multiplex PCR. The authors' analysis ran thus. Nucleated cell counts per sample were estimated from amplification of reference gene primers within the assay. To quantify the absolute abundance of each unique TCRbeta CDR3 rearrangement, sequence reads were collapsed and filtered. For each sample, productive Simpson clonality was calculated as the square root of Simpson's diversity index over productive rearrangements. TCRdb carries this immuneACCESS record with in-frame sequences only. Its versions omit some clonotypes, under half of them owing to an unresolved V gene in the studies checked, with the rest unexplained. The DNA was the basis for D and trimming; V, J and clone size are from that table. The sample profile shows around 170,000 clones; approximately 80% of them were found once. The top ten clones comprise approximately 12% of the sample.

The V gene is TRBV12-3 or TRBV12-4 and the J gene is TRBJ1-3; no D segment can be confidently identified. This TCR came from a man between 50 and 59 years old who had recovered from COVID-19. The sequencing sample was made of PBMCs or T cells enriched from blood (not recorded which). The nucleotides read TGTGCCAGCAGTTTTGCCGGGGGAAACACCATATATTTT. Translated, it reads CASSFAGGNTIYF.